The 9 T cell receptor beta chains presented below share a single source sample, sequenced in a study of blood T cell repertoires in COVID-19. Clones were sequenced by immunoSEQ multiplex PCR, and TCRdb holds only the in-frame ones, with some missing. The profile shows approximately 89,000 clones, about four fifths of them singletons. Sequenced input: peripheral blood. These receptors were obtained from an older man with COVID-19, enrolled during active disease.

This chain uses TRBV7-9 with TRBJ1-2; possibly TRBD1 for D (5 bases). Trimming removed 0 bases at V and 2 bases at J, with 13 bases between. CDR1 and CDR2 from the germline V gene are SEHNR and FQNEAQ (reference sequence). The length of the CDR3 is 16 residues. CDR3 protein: CASSLAGGGENYGYTF. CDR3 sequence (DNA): TGTGCCAGCAGCTTAGCGGGTGGAGGGGAGAACTATGGCTACACCTTC.

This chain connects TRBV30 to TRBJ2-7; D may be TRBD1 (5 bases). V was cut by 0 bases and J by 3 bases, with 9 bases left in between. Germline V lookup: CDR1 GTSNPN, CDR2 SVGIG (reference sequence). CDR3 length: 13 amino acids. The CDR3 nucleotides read TGTGCCTGGAGTGTACGGCAGGGCTACGAGCAGTACTTC. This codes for CAWSVRQGYEQYF.

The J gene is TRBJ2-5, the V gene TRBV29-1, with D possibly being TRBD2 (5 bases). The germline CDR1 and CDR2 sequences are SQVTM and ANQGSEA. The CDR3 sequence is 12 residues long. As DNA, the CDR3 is TGCAGTGGAGGTCGGGCAGGAGAGACCCAGTACTTC. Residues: CSGGRAGETQYF.

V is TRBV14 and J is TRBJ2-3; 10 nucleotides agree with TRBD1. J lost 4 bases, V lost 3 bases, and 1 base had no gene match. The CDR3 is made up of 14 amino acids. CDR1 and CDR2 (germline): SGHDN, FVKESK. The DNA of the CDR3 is TGTGCCAGCAGCCAGACAGGGGGCCCAGATACGCAGTATTTT. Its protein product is CASSQTGGPDTQYF.

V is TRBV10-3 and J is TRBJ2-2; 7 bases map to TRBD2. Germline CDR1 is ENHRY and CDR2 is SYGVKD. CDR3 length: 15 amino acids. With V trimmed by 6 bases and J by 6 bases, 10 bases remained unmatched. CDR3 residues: CAISGGSSGAGELFF. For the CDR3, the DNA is TGTGCCATCAGCGGCGGGAGTAGTGGCGCCGGGGAGCTGTTTTTT.

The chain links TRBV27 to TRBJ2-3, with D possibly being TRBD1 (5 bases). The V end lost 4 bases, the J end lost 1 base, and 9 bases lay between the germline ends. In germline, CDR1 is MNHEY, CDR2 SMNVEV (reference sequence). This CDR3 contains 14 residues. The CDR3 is CASSSGFRTDTQYF. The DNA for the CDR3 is TGTGCCAGCAGTTCAGGGTTTCGCACAGATACGCAGTATTTT.

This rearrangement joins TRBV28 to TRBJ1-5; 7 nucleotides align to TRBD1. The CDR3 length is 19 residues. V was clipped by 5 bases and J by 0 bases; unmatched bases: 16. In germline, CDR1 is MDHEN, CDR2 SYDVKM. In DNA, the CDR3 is TGTGCCAGCAGTAAGCGGCAGGGGGTAAAGGGACATAGCAATCAGCCCCAGCATTTT. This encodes CASSKRQGVKGHSNQPQHF.

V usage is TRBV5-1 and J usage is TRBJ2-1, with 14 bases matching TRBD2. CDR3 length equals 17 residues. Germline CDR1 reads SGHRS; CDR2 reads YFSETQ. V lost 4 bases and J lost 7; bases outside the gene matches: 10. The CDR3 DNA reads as TGCGCCAGCAGCCCCGGTCAGACTAGCGGGGGGGAAAATGAGCAGTTCTTC. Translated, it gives CASSPGQTSGGENEQFF.

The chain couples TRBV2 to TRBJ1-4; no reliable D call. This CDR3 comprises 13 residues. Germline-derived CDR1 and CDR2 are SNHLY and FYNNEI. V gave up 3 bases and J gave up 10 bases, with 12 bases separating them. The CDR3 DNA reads TGTGCCAGCAGTGACTCGGGAGCTGGAAAACTGTTTTTT. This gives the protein CASSDSGAGKLFF. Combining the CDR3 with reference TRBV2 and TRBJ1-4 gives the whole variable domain EPEVTQTPSHQVTQMGQEVILRCVPISNHLYFYWYRQILGQKVEFLVSFYNNEISEKSEIFDDQFSVERPDGSNFTLKIRSTKLEDSAMYFCASSDSGAGKLFFGSGTQLSVL.